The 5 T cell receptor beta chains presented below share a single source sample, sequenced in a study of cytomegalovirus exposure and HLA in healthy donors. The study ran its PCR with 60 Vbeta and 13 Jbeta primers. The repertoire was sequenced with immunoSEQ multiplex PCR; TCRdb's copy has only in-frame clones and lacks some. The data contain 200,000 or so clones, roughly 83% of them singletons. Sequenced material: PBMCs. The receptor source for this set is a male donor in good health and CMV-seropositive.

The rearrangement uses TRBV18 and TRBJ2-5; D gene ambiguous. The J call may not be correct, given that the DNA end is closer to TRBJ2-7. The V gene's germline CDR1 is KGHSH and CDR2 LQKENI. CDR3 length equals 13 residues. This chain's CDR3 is CASSPQRSYEQYF. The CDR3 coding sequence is TGTGCCAGCTCACCCCAACGATCCTACGAGCAGTACTTC.

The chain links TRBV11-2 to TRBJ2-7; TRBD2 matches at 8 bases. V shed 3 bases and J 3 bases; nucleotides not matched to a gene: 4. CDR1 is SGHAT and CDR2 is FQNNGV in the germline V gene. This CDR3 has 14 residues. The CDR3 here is CASSFSGANYEQYF. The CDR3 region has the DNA TGTGCCAGCAGCTTTAGCGGGGCAAACTACGAGCAGTACTTC.

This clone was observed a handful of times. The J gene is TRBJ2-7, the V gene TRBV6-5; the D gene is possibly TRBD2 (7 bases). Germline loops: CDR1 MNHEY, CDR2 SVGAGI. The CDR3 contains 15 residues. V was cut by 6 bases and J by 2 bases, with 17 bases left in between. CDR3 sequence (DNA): TGTGCCAGCAGACCTACAGGGAGGGAAGCCTACGAGCAGTACTTC. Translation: CASRPTGREAYEQYF.

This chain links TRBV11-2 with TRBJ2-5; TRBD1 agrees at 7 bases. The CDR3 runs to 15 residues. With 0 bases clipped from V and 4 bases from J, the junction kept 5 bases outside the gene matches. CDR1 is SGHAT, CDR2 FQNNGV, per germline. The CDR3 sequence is CASSLEGGQGETQYF. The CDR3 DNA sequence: TGTGCCAGCAGCTTAGAAGGGGGCCAGGGAGAGACCCAGTACTTC. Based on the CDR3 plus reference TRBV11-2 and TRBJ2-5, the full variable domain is EAGVAQSPRYKIIEKRQSVAFWCNPISGHATLYWYQQILGQGPKLLIQFQNNGVVDDSQLPKDRFSAERLKGVDSTLKIQPAKLEDSAVYLCASSLEGGQGETQYFGPGTRLLVL.

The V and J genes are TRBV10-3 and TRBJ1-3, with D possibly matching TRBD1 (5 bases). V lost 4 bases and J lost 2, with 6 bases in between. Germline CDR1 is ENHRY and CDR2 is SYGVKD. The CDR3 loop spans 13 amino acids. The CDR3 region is CAISGGAGNTIYF. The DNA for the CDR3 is TGTGCCATCAGTGGGGGGGCTGGAAACACCATATATTTT.